Listed below are T cell receptor beta chains from one sample, sequenced in a study of read filtering for tumor transcriptome and immune sequencing. TCRdb redid the calling of the reads with MiXCR, one entry per CDR3 protein. The sample holds about 45,000 distinct CDR3 sequences, around 20% seen once. Sequencing was performed on a population of CD138-negative cells sorted from bone marrow. Source of these receptors: a donor at least 40 years old with multiple myeloma. The CDR3 runs from the conserved cysteine through the conserved F or W. D genes are given only for firm matches. Where a row states a size, it is once, few, many or the class of an expanded clone; other rows omit it.

cdr3_aa cdr3_nt d_call clone_size j_call v_call
CASSLAGGTEAFF TGTGCCAGCAGTTTAGCGGGAGGCACTGAAGCTTTCTTT - many TRBJ1-1 TRBV12-3/TRBV12-4
CATTGGETQYF TGTGCCACCACCGGGGGAGAGACCCAGTACTTC - many TRBJ2-5 TRBV12-3/TRBV12-4
CASSQETSGRFYNEQFF TGTGCCAGCAGCCAAGAGACTAGCGGGAGGTTCTACAATGAGCAGTTCTTC TRBD2 many TRBJ2-1 TRBV3-1
CASSLTTGTPLSTDTQYF TGTGCCAGCAGCTTAACCACCGGGACTCCTCTTAGCACAGATACGCAGTATTTT - few TRBJ2-3 TRBV7-9
CASSHLTSRNEQFF TGCGCCAGCAGCCACCTGACTAGCAGGAATGAGCAGTTCTTC TRBD2 many TRBJ2-1 TRBV4-1
CASSGRGVGDNERFF TGTGCCAGCAGCGGAAGGGGGGTAGGAGACAATGAGCGGTTCTTC - few TRBJ2-1 TRBV13
CASSYDSLLHF TGTGCCAGCAGCTACGACAGCCTATTACATTTT - many TRBJ1-5 TRBV7-9
CASSDHRGTQYF TGTGCCAGCAGTGACCATCGTGGGACCCAGTACTTC - many TRBJ2-5 TRBV6-6
CSSNPSGTRSYNEQFF TGTTCCAGCAACCCCAGCGGGACCCGCTCCTACAATGAGCAGTTCTTC TRBD2 few TRBJ2-1 TRBV14
CASSKGLSASWAEETQYF TGTGCCAGCAGCAAGGGCCTATCGGCCAGTTGGGCAGAAGAGACCCAGTACTTC - many TRBJ2-5 TRBV6-5
CSARVTGKEAFF TGCAGTGCTAGAGTGACAGGGAAGGAAGCTTTCTTT TRBD1 - TRBJ1-1 TRBV20-1
CASSYSGSITGELFF TGTGCCAGCAGCTATAGCGGGAGTATCACCGGGGAGCTGTTTTTT TRBD2 once TRBJ2-2 TRBV7-2
CSAHPGLAGYNEQFF TGCAGTGCTCATCCGGGACTAGCGGGGTACAATGAGCAGTTCTTC TRBD2 many TRBJ2-1 TRBV20-1
CASSYSISSLTDTQYF TGTGCCAGCAGTTACTCGATAAGCAGCCTCACAGATACGCAGTATTTT - many TRBJ2-3 TRBV6-6
CASSHPDLAGPTDTQYF TGCGCCAGCAGCCATCCTGACCTTGCGGGTCCCACAGATACGCAGTATTTT - many TRBJ2-3 TRBV4-1
CASSPGTSGRAGEQFF TGTGCCAGCAGCCCCGGGACTAGCGGGAGGGCGGGTGAGCAGTTCTTC TRBD2 many TRBJ2-1 TRBV7-2
CASSLYGPNQPQHF TGTGCCAGCAGTCTCTACGGCCCCAATCAGCCCCAGCATTTT - many TRBJ1-5 TRBV2
CASTRDGGNYNEQFF TGTGCCAGCACCAGAGACGGTGGAAACTACAATGAGCAGTTCTTC - many TRBJ2-1 TRBV2
CASSLMGGQGGDEQFF TGTGCCAGCAGCTTAATGGGAGGACAGGGAGGTGATGAGCAGTTCTTC TRBD1 - TRBJ2-1 TRBV7-9
CASSFGSAGGPLVYNEQFF TGCGCCAGCAGCTTTGGATCAGCGGGAGGCCCGTTGGTTTACAATGAGCAGTTCTTC TRBD2 - TRBJ2-1 TRBV5-1
CASSLTLLGTGELFF TGCGCCAGCAGCTTGACACTTCTCGGGACCGGGGAGCTGTTTTTT - few TRBJ2-2 TRBV5-1
CSVALNRGLLSEQYF TGCAGCGTCGCGCTTAACAGGGGGCTTCTTTCCGAGCAGTACTTC TRBD1 - TRBJ2-7 TRBV29-1
CATRAGDRYTQYF TGTGCCACCAGGGCGGGAGATAGGTATACGCAGTATTTT TRBD2 - TRBJ2-3 TRBV24-1
CASNGGGSNQPQHF TGTGCCAGCAATGGAGGAGGGAGCAATCAGCCCCAGCATTTT - few TRBJ1-5 TRBV7-6
CASRKEPGQGANTEAFF TGCGCCAGCAGAAAAGAGCCGGGACAGGGGGCGAACACTGAAGCTTTCTTT TRBD1 - TRBJ1-1 TRBV4-1
CASSRNSGRVGETQYF TGCGCCAGCAGCCGGAATAGCGGGAGGGTTGGCGAGACCCAGTACTTC TRBD2 many TRBJ2-5 TRBV4-3
CASSYNPDYNEQFF TGTGCCAGCAGCTACAATCCGGACTACAATGAGCAGTTCTTC - many TRBJ2-1 TRBV7-8
CASSWGRGGPQKDTQYF TGTGCCAGCAGTTGGGGGAGGGGAGGGCCTCAGAAAGATACGCAGTATTTT TRBD2 many TRBJ2-3 TRBV6-2/TRBV6-3
CASSLALAGGPELFF TGCGCCAGCAGCTTGGCGCTAGCGGGAGGGCCGGAGCTGTTTTTT TRBD2 many TRBJ2-2 TRBV5-1
CSVEASGSYEQYF TGCAGCGTTGAAGCAAGCGGGAGCTACGAGCAGTACTTC TRBD2 many TRBJ2-7 TRBV29-1
CSAKPDAYNYGYTF TGCAGTGCTAAGCCGGACGCATATAACTATGGCTACACCTTC - - TRBJ1-2 TRBV20-1
CASSFYDEQFF TGTGCCAGCAGTTTCTATGATGAGCAGTTCTTC - medium-sized TRBJ2-1 TRBV12-3/TRBV12-4
CASTHRTSGTDTQYF TGTGCCAGCACACACCGGACTAGCGGCACAGATACGCAGTATTTT TRBD2 many TRBJ2-3 TRBV27
CASSASSGANVLTF TGTGCCAGCAGCGCGAGTTCCGGGGCCAACGTCCTGACTTTC - many TRBJ2-6 TRBV7-9
CSVEDRGNIGELFF TGCAGCGTTGAAGATCGCGGGAACATCGGGGAGCTGTTTTTT - - TRBJ2-2 TRBV29-1
CASSPTTSKNIQYF TGTGCCAGCAGCCCGACCACATCCAAAAACATTCAGTACTTC - many TRBJ2-4 TRBV4-2
CSARRLADHNEQFF TGCAGTGCTAGAAGACTAGCGGACCACAATGAGCAGTTCTTC TRBD2 many TRBJ2-1 TRBV20-1
CASSLSSRATYEQYF TGTGCCAGCAGCTTAAGTTCGCGGGCTACCTACGAGCAGTACTTC - many TRBJ2-7 TRBV7-9
CSARGDTAGPQHF TGCAGTGCTAGGGGGGACACCGCAGGGCCCCAGCATTTT - many TRBJ1-5 TRBV20-1
CASSFIQGVDQPQHF TGTGCCAGCAGTTTTATCCAGGGGGTAGATCAGCCCCAGCATTTT TRBD1 few TRBJ1-5 TRBV6-6
CSVEEDAAGELFF TGCAGCGTTGAAGAAGATGCAGCCGGGGAGCTGTTTTTT - many TRBJ2-2 TRBV29-1
CASSLGPPTDTQYF TGTGCCAGCAGCTTGGGACCGCCCACAGATACGCAGTATTTT - few TRBJ2-3 TRBV5-5
CASSLDVGVLVDQFF TGTGCCAGCAGCTTAGATGTCGGGGTTCTGGTTGATCAGTTCTTC - - TRBJ2-1 TRBV7-2
CASSSQGPYEQYF TGTGCCAGCAGCTCGCAGGGACCGTACGAGCAGTACTTC - many TRBJ2-7 TRBV7-8
CASSDVGSFSTDTQYF TGTGCCAGCAGTGATGTAGGATCCTTTAGCACAGATACGCAGTATTTT - many TRBJ2-3 TRBV2
CASSYSTGPTEAFF TGTGCCAGCAGTTACTCTACAGGGCCTACTGAAGCTTTCTTT - many TRBJ1-1 TRBV6-2/TRBV6-3
CSARDRSSGLGETQYF TGCAGTGCTAGAGATAGGAGTAGCGGCCTAGGGGAGACCCAGTACTTC - many TRBJ2-5 TRBV20-1
CSAGSQPQHF TGCAGTGCGGGAAGTCAGCCCCAGCATTTT - many TRBJ1-5 TRBV20-1
CASSYEKPGLAGVDEQFF TGTGCCAGCAGTTACGAGAAACCGGGACTAGCGGGAGTTGATGAGCAGTTCTTC TRBD2 many TRBJ2-1 TRBV6-5
CAISADREETQYF TGTGCCATCAGTGCCGACAGAGAAGAGACCCAGTACTTC - many TRBJ2-5 TRBV10-3
CSVGRDRQETQYF TGCAGCGTTGGCCGGGACAGGCAGGAAACGCAGTATTTT TRBD1 once TRBJ2-3 TRBV29-1
CASNAGTAYEQYF TGTGCCAGCAATGCCGGGACCGCCTACGAGCAGTACTTC - many TRBJ2-7 TRBV2